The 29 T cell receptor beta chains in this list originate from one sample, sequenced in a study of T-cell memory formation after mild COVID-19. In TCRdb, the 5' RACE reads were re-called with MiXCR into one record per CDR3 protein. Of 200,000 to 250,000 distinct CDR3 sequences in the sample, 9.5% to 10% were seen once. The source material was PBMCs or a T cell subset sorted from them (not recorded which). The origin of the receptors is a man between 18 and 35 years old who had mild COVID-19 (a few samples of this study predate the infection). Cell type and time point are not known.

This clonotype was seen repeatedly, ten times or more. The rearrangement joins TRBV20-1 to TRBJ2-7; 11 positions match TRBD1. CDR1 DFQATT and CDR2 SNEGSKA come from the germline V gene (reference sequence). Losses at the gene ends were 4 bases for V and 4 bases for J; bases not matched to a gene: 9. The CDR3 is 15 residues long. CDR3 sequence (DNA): TGCAGTGCTACCAAGGCAGGGACAGGGGGTTACGAGCAGTACTTC. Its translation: CSATKAGTGGYEQYF.

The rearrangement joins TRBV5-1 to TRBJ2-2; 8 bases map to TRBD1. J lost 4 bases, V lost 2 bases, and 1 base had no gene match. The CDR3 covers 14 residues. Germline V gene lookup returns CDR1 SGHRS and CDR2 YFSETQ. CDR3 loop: CASSLQGVTGELFF. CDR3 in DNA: TGCGCCAGCAGCTTACAGGGGGTCACCGGGGAGCTGTTTTTT.

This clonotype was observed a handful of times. In DNA, the CDR3 is TGTGCCAGCAGCATGCCCCCGGGACAGATAGGCACCGGGGAGCTGTTTTTT. It translates to CASSMPPGQIGTGELFF. This chain connects TRBV7-2 to TRBJ2-2; TRBD1 matches at 7 bases. Germline trimming cut 5 bases from V and 4 bases from J; bases unmatched to any gene: 13. CDR3 size: 17 residues. Germline V gene data show CDR1 as SGHTA and CDR2 as FQGNSA.

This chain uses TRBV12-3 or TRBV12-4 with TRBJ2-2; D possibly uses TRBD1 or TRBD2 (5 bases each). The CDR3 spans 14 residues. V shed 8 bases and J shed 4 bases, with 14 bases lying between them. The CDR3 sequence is CASDGPGSTGELFF. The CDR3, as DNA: TGTGCCAGCGACGGGCCAGGGAGCACCGGGGAGCTGTTTTTT.

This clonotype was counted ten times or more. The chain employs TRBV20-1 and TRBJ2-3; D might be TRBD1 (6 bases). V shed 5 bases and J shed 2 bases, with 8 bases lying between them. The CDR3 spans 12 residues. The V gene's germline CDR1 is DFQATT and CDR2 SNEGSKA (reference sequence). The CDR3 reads CSAPGVTDTQYF. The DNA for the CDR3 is TGCAGTGCTCCAGGGGTCACAGATACGCAGTATTTT.

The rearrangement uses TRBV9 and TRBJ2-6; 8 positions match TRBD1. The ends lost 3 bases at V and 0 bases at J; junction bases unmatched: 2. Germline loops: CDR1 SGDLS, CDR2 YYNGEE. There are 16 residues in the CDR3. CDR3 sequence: CASSGDRSSGANVLTF. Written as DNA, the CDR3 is TGTGCCAGCAGCGGGGACAGGAGCTCTGGGGCCAACGTCCTGACTTTC.

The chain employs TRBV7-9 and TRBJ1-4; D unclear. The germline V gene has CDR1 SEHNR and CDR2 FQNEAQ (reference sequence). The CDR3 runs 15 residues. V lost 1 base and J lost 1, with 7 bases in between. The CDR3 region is CASSLGRVTNEKLFF. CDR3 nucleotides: TGTGCCAGCAGCTTAGGCAGAGTAACTAATGAAAAACTGTTTTTT.

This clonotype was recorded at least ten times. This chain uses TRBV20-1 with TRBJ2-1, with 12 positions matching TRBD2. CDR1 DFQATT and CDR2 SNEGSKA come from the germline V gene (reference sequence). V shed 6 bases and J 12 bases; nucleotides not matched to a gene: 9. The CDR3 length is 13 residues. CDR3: CSARTSGVVGQFF. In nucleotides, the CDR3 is TGCAGTGCAAGGACTAGCGGGGTAGTTGGGCAGTTCTTC.

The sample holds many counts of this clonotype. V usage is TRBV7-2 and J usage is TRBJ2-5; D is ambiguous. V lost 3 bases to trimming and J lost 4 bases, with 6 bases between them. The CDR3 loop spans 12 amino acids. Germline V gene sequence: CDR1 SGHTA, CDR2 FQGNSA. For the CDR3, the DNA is TGTGCCAGCAGCTTCGCCCGAGAGACCCAGTACTTC. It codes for CASSFARETQYF.

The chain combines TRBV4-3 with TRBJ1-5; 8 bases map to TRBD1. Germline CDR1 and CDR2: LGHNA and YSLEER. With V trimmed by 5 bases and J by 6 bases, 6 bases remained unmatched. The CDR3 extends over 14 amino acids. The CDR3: CASSSDRASQPQHF. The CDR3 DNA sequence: TGCGCCAGCAGCTCGGACAGGGCGAGTCAGCCCCAGCATTTT.

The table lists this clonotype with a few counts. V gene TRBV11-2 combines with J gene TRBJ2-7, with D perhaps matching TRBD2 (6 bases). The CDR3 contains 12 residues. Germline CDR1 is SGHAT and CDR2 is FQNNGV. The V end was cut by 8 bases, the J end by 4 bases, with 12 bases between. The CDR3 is CASGRDLYEQYV. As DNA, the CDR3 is TGTGCCAGCGGGCGGGACCTTTACGAGCAGTACGTC.

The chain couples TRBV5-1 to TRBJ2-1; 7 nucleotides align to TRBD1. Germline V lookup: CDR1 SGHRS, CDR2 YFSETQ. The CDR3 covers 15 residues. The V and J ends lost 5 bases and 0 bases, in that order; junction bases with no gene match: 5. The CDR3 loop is CASRVQGSSYNEQFF. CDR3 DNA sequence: TGCGCCAGCAGGGTACAGGGGAGCTCCTACAATGAGCAGTTCTTC. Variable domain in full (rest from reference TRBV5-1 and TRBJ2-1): KAGVTQTPRYLIKTRGQQVTLSCSPISGHRSVSWYQQTPGQGLQFLFEYFSETQRNKGNFPGRFSGRQFSNSRSEMNVSTLELGDSALYLCASRVQGSSYNEQFFGPGTRLTVL.

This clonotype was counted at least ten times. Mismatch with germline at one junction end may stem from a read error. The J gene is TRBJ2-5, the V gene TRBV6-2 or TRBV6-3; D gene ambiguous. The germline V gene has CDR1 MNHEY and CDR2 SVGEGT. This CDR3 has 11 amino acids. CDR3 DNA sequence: TGTGCCAGCAGTTACTCTAGGACGGTGGACTTC. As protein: CASSYSRTVDF.

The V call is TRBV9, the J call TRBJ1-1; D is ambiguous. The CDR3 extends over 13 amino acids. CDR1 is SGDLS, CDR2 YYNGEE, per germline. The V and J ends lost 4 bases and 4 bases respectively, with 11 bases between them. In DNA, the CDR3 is TGTGCCAGCAGCACCACGGATGGCACTGAAGCTTTCTTT. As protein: CASSTTDGTEAFF.

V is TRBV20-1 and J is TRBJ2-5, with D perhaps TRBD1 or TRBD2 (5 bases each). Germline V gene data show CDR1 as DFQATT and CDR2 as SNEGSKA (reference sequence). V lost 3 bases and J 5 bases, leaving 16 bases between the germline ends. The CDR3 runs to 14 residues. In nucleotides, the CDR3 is TGCAGTGCTAGGCCAGGGACCCTGGCGGAGACCCAGTACTTC. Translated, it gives CSARPGTLAETQYF.

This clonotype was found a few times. The CDR3 bases are TGTGCCAGCGCCCTGTTCGACGGAAACACTGAAGCTTTCTTT. Its translation: CASALFDGNTEAFF. V gene TRBV7-9 combines with J gene TRBJ1-1; D remains ambiguous. Germline CDR1 and CDR2: SEHNR and FQNEAQ (reference sequence). This CDR3 comprises 14 residues. The V and J ends lost 8 bases and 2 bases respectively, with 15 bases between them.

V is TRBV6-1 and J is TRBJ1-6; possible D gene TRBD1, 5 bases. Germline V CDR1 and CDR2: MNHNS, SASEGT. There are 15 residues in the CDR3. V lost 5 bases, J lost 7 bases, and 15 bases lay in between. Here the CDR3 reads CASSLGPKGNSPLHF. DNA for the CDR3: TGTGCCAGCAGTCTCGGACCGAAGGGGAATTCACCCCTCCACTTT.

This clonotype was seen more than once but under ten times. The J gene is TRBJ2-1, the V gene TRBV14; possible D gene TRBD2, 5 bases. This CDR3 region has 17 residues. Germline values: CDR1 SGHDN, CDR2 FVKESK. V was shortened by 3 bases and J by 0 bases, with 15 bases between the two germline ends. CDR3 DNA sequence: TGTGCCAGCAGCCATAGCGCAGGTCCCCACTCCTACAATGAGCAGTTCTTC. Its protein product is CASSHSAGPHSYNEQFF.

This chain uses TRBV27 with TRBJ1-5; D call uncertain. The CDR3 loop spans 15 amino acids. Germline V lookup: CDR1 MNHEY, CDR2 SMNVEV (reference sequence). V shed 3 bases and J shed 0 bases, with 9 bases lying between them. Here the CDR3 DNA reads TGTGCCAGCAGTTTGTCGGTTTATAGCAATCAGCCCCAGCATTTT. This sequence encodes CASSLSVYSNQPQHF.

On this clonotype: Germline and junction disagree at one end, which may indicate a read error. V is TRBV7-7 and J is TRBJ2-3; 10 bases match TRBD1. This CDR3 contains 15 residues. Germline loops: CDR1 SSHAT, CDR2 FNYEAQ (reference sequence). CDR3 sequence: CASSQGTGATDTQYF. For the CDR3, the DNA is TGTGCTAGCAGCCAGGGGACAGGGGCCACAGATACGCAGTATTTT.

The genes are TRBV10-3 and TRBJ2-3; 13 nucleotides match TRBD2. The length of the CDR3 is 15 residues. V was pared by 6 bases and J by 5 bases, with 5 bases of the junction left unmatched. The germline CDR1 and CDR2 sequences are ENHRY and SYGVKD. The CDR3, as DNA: TGTGCCATCAGCACTAGCGGGGGGGTAGGAGATACGCAGTATTTT. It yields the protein CAISTSGGVGDTQYF.

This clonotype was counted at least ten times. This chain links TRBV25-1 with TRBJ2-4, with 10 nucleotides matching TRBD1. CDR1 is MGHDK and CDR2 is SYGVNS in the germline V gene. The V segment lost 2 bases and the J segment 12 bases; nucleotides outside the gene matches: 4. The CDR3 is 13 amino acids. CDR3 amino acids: CASSEGDRGTQYF. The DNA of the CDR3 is TGTGCCAGCAGTGAAGGGGACAGGGGCACTCAGTACTTC.

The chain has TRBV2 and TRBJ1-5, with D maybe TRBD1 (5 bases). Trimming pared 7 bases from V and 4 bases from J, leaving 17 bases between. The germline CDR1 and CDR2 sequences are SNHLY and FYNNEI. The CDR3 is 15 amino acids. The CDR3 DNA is TGTGCCAGCACCCTGAACGTGGGGGGAAATCAGCCCCAGCATTTT. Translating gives CASTLNVGGNQPQHF.

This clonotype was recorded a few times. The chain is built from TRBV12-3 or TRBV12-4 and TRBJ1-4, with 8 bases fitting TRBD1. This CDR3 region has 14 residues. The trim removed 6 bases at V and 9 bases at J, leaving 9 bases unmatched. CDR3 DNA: TGTGCCAGCAGCCGGACAGGGTTTAGTAAAAAACTGTTTTTT. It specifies CASSRTGFSKKLFF.

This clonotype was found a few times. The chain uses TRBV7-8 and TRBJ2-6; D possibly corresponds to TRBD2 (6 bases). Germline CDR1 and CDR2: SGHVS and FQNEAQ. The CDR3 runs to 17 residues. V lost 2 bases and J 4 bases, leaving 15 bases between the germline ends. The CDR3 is CASSLRLAGRGANVLTF. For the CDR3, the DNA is TGTGCCAGCAGCTTAAGGTTGGCGGGGCGCGGGGCCAACGTCCTGACTTTC.

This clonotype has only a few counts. CDR3 nucleotides: TGTGCCAGCAGGCGGGCAGGGGGCGCCTCCTACGAGCAGTACTTC. Translating gives CASRRAGGASYEQYF. The rearrangement links TRBV11-2 to TRBJ2-7, with 8 bases fitting TRBD1. Germline V gene data show CDR1 as SGHAT and CDR2 as FQNNGV. V trimming: 6 bases; J trimming: 0 bases; junction bases outside the gene matches: 7. The CDR3 is 15 amino acids.

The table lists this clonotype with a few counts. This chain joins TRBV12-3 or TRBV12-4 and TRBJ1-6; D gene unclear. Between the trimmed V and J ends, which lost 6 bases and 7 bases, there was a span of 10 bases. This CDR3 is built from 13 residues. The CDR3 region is CASSPDINSPLHF. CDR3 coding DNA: TGTGCCAGCAGCCCAGATATAAATTCACCCCTCCACTTT.

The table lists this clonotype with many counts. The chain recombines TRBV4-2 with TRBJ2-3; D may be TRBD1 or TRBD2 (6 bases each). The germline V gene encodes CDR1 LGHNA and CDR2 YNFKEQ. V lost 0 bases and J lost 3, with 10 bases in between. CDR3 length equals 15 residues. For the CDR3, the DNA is TGTGCCAGCAGCCAAGATTGGGGGGCGACAGATACGCAGTATTTT. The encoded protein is CASSQDWGATDTQYF.

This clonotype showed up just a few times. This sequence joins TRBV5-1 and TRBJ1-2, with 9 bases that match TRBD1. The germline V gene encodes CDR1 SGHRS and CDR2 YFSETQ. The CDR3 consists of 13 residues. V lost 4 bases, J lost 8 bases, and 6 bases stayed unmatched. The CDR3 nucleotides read TGCGCCAGCAGCCAAGGACAGGGGATCGGCTACACCTTC. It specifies CASSQGQGIGYTF.